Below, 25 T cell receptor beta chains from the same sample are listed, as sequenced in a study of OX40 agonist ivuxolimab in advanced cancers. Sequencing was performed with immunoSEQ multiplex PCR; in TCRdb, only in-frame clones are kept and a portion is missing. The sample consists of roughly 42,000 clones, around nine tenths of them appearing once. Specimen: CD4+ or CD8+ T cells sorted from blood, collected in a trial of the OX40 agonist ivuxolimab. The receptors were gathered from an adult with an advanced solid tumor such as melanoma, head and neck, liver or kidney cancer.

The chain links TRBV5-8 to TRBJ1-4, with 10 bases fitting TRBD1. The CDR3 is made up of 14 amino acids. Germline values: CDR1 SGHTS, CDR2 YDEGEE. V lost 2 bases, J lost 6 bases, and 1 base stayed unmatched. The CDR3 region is CASSFGTGDEKLFF. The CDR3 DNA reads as TGTGCCAGCAGCTTCGGGACAGGGGATGAAAAACTGTTTTTT.

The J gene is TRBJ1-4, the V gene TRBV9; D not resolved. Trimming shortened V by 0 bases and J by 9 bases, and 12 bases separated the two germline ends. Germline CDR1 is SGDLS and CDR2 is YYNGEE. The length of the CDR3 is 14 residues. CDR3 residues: CASSVGLVDKKLFF. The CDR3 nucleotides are TGTGCCAGCAGCGTAGGACTGGTCGATAAAAAACTGTTTTTT.

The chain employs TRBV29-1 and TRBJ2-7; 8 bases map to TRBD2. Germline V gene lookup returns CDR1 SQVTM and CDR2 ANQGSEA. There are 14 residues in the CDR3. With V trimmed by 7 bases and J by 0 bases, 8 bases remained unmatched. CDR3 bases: TGCAGCGGACGGGGGGGGGAGTCCTCCTACGAGCAGTACTTC. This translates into CSGRGGESSYEQYF.

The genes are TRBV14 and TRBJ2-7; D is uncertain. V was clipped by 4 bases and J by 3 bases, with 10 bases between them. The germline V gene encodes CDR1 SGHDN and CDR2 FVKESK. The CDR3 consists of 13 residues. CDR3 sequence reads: CASSRPPRYEQYF. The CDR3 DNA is TGTGCCAGCAGCCGCCCTCCTCGCTACGAGCAGTACTTC. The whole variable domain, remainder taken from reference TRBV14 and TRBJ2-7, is EAGVTQFPSHSVIEKGQTVTLRCDPISGHDNLYWYRRVMGKEIKFLLHFVKESKQDESGMPNNRFLAERTGGTYSTLKVQPAELEDSGVYFCASSRPPRYEQYFGPGTRLTVT.

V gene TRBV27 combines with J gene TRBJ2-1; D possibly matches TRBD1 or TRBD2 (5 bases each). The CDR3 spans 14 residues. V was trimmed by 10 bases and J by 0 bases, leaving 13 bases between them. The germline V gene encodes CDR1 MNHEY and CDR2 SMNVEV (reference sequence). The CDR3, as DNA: TGTGCCACCTCGTGGGGGACCTCCTACAATGAGCAGTTCTTC. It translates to CATSWGTSYNEQFF.

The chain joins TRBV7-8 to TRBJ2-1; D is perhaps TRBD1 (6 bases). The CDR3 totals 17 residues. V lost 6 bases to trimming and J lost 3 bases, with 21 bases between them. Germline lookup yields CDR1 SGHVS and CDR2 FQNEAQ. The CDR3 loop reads CASSSDQGLGNYNEQFF. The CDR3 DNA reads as TGTGCCAGCAGTTCAGACCAGGGGCTAGGGAACTACAATGAGCAGTTCTTC.

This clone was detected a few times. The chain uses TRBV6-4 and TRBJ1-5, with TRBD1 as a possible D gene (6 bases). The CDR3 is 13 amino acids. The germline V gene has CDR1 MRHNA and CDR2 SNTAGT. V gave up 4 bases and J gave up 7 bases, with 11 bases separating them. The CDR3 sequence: CASSVGGRQPQHF. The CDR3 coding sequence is TGTGCCAGCAGTGTTGGGGGGCGGCAGCCCCAGCATTTT.

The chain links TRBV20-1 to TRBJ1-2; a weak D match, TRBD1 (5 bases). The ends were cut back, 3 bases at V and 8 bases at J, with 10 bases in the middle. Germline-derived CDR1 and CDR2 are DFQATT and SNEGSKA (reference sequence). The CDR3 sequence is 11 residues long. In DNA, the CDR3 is TGCAGTGCTAGTTCCGGGGACGGCTACACCTTC. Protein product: CSASSGDGYTF.

CDR3 amino acids: CASSWGSGYNSPLHF. Here the CDR3 DNA reads TGTGCCAGTAGTTGGGGTAGTGGATATAATTCACCCCTCCACTTT. The chain carries TRBV19 and TRBJ1-6; D is unclear. CDR3 length: 15 residues. V dropped 5 bases and J dropped 4 bases, with 12 bases sitting between them. Germline CDR1 is LNHDA and CDR2 is SQIVND (reference sequence).

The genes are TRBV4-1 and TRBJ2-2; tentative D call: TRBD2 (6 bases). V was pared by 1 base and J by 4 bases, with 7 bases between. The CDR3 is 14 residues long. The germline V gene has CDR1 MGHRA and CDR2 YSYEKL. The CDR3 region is CASSQGRATGELFF. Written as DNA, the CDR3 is TGCGCCAGCAGCCAAGGGAGGGCCACCGGGGAGCTGTTTTTT.

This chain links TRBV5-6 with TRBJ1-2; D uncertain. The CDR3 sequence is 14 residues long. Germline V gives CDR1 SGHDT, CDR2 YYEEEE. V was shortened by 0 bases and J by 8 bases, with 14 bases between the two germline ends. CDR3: CASSLVKSGRGYTF. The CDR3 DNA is TGTGCCAGCAGCTTGGTTAAGTCTGGTCGGGGCTACACCTTC.

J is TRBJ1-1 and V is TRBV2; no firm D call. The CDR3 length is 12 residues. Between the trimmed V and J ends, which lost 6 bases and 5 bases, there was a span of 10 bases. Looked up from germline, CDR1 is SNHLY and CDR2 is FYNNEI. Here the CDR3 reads CASSKLRTEAFF. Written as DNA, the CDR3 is TGTGCCAGCAGCAAACTCCGGACTGAAGCTTTCTTT.

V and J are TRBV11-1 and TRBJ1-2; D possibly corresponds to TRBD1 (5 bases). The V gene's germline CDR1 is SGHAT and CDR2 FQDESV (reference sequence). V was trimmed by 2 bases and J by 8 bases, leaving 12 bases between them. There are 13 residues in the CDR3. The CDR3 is CASSLSGALGYTF. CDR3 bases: TGTGCCAGCAGCTTAAGTGGGGCGCTCGGCTACACCTTC. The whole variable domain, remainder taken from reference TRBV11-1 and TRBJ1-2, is EAEVAQSPRYKITEKSQAVAFWCDPISGHATLYWYRQILGQGPELLVQFQDESVVDDSQLPKDRFSAERLKGVDSTLKIQPAELGDSAMYLCASSLSGALGYTFGSGTRLTVV.

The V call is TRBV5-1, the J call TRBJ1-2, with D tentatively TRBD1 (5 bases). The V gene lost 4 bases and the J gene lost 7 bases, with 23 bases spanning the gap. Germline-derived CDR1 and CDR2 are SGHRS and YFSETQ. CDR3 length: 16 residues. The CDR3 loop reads CASSPTGVVPLSGYTF. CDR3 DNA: TGCGCCAGCAGCCCCACGGGGGTGGTCCCCCTCTCTGGCTACACCTTC.

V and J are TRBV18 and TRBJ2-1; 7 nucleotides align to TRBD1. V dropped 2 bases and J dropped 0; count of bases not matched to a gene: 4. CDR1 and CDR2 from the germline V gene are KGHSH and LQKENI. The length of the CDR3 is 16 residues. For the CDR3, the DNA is TGTGCCAGCTCACCATCGACAGGGACCTCCTACAATGAGCAGTTCTTC. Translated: CASSPSTGTSYNEQFF. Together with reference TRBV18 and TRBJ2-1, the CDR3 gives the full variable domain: NAGVMQNPRHLVRRRGQEARLRCSPMKGHSHVYWYRQLPEEGLKFMVYLQKENIIDESGMPKERFSAEFPKEGPSILRIQQVVRGDSAAYFCASSPSTGTSYNEQFFGPGTRLTVL.

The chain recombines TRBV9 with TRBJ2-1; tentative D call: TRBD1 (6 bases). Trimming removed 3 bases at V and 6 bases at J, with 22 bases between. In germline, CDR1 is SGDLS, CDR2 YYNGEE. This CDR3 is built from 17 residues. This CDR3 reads CASSEGTWAGAGNEQFF. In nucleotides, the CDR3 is TGTGCCAGCAGCGAAGGAACGTGGGCAGGGGCCGGCAATGAGCAGTTCTTC.

The CDR3 DNA reads TGTGCCAGCAGCTGGACAGGGGCCGAAGCTAACTATGGCTACACCTTC. It yields the protein CASSWTGAEANYGYTF. This sequence joins TRBV7-9 and TRBJ1-2; the match to TRBD1 covers 9 bases. Germline V lookup: CDR1 SEHNR, CDR2 FQNEAQ (reference sequence). Trimming took 4 bases from V and 0 from J; bases not matched to a gene: 6. This CDR3 is built from 16 residues.

In nucleotides, the CDR3 is TGTGCCAGCAGCCCCTTTTTAGTGAACACTGAAGCTTTCTTT. This codes for CASSPFLVNTEAFF. The chain combines TRBV9 with TRBJ1-1; D gene uncertain. The CDR3 is 14 residues long. Trimming left V 4 bases short and J 0 bases short, with 10 bases between. Germline V CDR1 and CDR2: SGDLS, YYNGEE. Based on the CDR3 plus reference TRBV9 and TRBJ1-1, the full variable domain is DSGVTQTPKHLITATGQRVTLRCSPRSGDLSVYWYQQSLDQGLQFLIQYYNGEERAKGNILERFSAQQFPDLHSELNLSSLELGDSALYFCASSPFLVNTEAFFGQGTRLTVV.

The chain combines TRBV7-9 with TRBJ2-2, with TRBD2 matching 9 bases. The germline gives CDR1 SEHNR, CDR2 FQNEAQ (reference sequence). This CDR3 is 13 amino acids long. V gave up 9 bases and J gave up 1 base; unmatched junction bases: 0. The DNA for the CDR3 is TGTGCCAGACTAGCGGGGAACACCGGGGAGCTGTTTTTT. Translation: CARLAGNTGELFF.

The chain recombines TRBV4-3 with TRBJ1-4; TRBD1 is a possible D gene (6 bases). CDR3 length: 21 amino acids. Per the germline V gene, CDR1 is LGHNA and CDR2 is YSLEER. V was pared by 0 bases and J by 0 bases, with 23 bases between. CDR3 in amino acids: CASSQDPLQGYELATNEKLFF. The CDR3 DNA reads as TGCGCCAGCAGCCAAGATCCCCTACAGGGCTACGAACTTGCAACTAATGAAAAACTGTTTTTT.

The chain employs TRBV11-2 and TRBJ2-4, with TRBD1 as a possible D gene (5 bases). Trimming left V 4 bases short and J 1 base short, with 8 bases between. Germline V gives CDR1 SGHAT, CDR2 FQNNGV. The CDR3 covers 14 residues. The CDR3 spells CASSWGTAKNIQYF. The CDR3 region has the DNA TGTGCCAGCAGCTGGGGCACGGCCAAAAACATTCAGTACTTC.

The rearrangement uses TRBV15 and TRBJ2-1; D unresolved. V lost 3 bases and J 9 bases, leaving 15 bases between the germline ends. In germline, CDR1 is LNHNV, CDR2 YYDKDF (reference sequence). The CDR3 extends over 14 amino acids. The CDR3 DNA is TGTGCCACCAGCAGCGGACCGGCGTCGGGTGAGCAGTTCTTC. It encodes CATSSGPASGEQFF.

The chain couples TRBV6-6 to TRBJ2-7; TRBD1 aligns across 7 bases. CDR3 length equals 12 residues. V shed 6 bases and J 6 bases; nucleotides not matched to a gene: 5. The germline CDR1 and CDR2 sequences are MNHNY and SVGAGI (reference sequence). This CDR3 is CASRSTGPEQYF. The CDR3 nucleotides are TGTGCCAGCAGATCGACAGGGCCCGAGCAGTACTTC.

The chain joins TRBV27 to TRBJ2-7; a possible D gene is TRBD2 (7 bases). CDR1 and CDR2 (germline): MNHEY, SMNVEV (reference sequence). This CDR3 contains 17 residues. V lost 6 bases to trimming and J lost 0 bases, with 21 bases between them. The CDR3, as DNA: TGTGCCAGCAGCCCAGGGAGGGGGTATGTAGGCTCCTACGAGCAGTACTTC. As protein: CASSPGRGYVGSYEQYF.

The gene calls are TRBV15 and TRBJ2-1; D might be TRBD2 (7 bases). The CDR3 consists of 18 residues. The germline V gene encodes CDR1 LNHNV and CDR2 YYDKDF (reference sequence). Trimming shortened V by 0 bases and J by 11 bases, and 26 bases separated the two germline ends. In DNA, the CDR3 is TGTGCCACCAGCAGAGATCCTGGACTAGTGGGGGGACAAATACAGCAGTTCTTC. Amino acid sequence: CATSRDPGLVGGQIQQFF.